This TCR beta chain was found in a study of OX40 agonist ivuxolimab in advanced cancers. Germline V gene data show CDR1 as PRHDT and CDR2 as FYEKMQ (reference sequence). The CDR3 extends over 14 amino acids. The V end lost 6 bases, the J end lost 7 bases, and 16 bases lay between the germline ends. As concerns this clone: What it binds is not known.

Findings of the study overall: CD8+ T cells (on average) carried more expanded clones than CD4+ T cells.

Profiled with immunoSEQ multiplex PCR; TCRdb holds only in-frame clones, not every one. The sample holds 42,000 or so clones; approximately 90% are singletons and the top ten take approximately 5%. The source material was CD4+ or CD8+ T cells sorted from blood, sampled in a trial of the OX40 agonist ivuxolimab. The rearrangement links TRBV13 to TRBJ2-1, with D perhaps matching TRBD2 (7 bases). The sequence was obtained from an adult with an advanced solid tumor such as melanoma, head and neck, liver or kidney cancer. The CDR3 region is CASRRGGGSNEQFF. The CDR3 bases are TGTGCCAGCAGGAGGGGGGGTGGAAGTAATGAGCAGTTCTTC. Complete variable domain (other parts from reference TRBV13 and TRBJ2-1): AAGVIQSPRHLIKEKRETATLKCYPIPRHDTVYWYQQGPGQDPQFLISFYEKMQSDKGSIPDRFSAQQFSDYHSELNMSSLELGDSALYFCASRRGGGSNEQFFGPGTRLTVL.